Sequencing of this T cell receptor (beta chain) was carried out in a study of cytomegalovirus exposure and HLA in healthy donors (dated by TCRdb to about 2017). Regarding the complete study: An earlier analysis of several hundred of the donors reported approximately 300 Gb of sequence data and about 100 million unique TCR beta sequences from roughly 200 million T cells. An early release covering 500 to 750 HLA-typed donors comprised approximately 300 gigabases of sequencing data and 65 million to 100 million unique TCR sequences. Of the 300 to 500 genotyped donors, more than 75% were placed in the genetic ancestry cluster associated with self-reported Caucasian donors. The study was designed to test whether signatures of past pathogen exposure could be identified by cataloging public T cell receptors. The study profiled the T cell repertoires of about 640 subjects by immunosequencing and related them to cytomegalovirus serostatus. In addition to the first cohort of about 650 subjects, a separate validation cohort of over 90 different subjects was used. High-throughput TCR immunosequencing, statistical association of individual TCRs with disease status, and machine learning were combined to predict cytomegalovirus infection status. In a later analysis, previously published TCR beta repertoires from 500 to 750 donors were re-analyzed and high-resolution HLA genotyping was added so that TCR occurrence patterns could be studied. Rather than drawing on any new phenotypic data, the later analysis identified candidate immune exposures from TCR beta sequences and the way those sequences occurred across donors. An earlier analysis of approximately 640 of the donors applied high-throughput TCR beta sequencing to assess whether each TCR beta V gene segment acted as functional or pseudogenic. Donor age, sex, ethnicity and CMV serostatus were compiled together with the repertoire data. Genome-wide SNP genotypes for about three fifths of the 666 donors were used in a later genetic analysis, which treated that subset as a discovery cohort. Every repertoire in the discovery cohort had been generated on one and the same sequencing platform. HLA typing included class I and class II loci at four-digit resolution. Typing coverage differed by locus: A, B, C, DRB1 and DQB1 were typed in about 620-630 donors, DQA1 in 522, DPA1 in nearly 610, and DPB1 in roughly 450. Because of strong linkage in the cohort, roughly five DR-DQ haplotypes were treated as single units for association and clustering. Among around 400 genotyped donors of the cohort, an average of approximately 240,000 unique TCR beta nucleotide sequences was sequenced per donor, of which 15% to 20% were non-productive. General findings and caveats noted by the study authors: Because HLA typing was unavailable for some donors at each locus, only the typed subset was used in association tests. Correlated functional status among segregating V segments might reflect linkage disequilibrium, but an unknown experimental factor could not be ruled out. Most CMV-associated TCR beta chains appeared to be HLA-restricted in a later analysis, and the HLA associations seemed to be driven largely by CMV exposure. At a false discovery rate of 0.05, a later analysis linked about 17,000 TCR beta sequences to specific HLA alleles. A further reported finding was that TCR beta sequences accurately predicted the HLA-A and HLA-B alleles for most subjects in the first cohort. In vitro tests confirmed that a few of the cytomegalovirus-associated TCR beta chains recognize cytomegalovirus antigens. The 87-base-pair reads could not distinguish some IMGT-functional V segments, including TRBV6-2 and TRBV6-3, so those segments were excluded. A later analysis reported that several top co-occurrence clusters appeared linked to parvovirus B19, influenza, CMV and Epstein-Barr virus. According to the authors, the approach could potentially be generalized to other disease states and immunological phenotypes. When HLA alleles, especially DR and DQ, strongly co-occurred, attributing TCR associations to individual alleles was difficult. In the study, 150 to 200 TCR beta chains were listed as associated with cytomegalovirus. Because counts were too low, seventeen rarely observed V segments, including chromosome 9 orphons, were excluded from the earlier analysis of 587 of the donors. Presence/absence analyses assumed roughly uniform sequencing depth across donors, an assumption that may not hold. Across donors, most TCR sequences were observed very rarely, whereas some public TCRs were present in many individuals. In a later analysis, TCR association rates were found to vary across HLA loci, with the most associated TCRs seen for DRB1 alleles and the fewest for HLA-C alleles. Immune exposure information for the cohort was limited to CMV serostatus. In both the original and validation cohorts, the classifier was reported to diagnose cytomegalovirus status with high specificity and sensitivity. In this cohort, only TCR beta chains were sequenced, and detectable features were limited by the absence of alpha or paired-chain data. A group of highly shared sequence variants was considered likely to be a technical artifact of the sequencing pipeline. In a later genetic analysis, a missense DCLRE1C variant was associated with V-gene and J-gene trimming of TCR beta chains, and the association was replicated in an independent cohort. Compared with equally common non-associated chains, HLA-associated TCR beta chains in a later analysis were more clonally expanded and had lower generation probabilities. Broadly in line with IMGT annotations, most TCR beta V segments showed up in productive rearrangements about 87% or about 30% of the time in an earlier analysis of several hundred of the donors. According to a later genetic analysis, donors in an Asian-associated ancestry cluster had fewer N-insertions in productive TCRs than the approximately 690-donor mean.

CDR1 and CDR2, per the germline V gene (reference sequence), are SGHNT and YYREEE. Counted from cysteine to phenylalanine, this CDR3 has 17 amino acids. The kept DNA is CDR3 alone, 51 bases in frame from the first base. The V and J ends are trimmed by 5 bases and 5 bases, leaving 25 bases between them. The library was obtained by the immunoSEQ multiplex PCR assay. For the multiplex PCR, a mixture combining 60 forward primers for TCR Vbeta segments and 13 reverse primers for TCR Jbeta segments was used. A multiplex PCR assay on genomic DNA amplified the CDR3 region of rearranged TCR beta genes. The Illumina HiSeq System was used to sequence the amplified TCR beta libraries as 87-base-pair reads. The authors' pipeline ran thus. A later analysis counted approximately 84 million unique TCR beta chains across the roughly 700 repertoires, and around 12 million of these chains were shared by at least two donors. To remove PCR and sequencing errors, raw reads were error-corrected and collapsed into unique sequences using a nearest-neighbor algorithm that merged closely related sequences. V, D and J gene segments were assigned by aligning CDR3 sequences to IMGT reference sequences. For a sequence to be retained, a match of at least six nucleotides to both a V gene segment and a J gene segment was required. A rearrangement was called productive if the CDR3 had no stop codons and remained in frame with V and J, and every other rearrangement was called non-productive. CDR3 was defined according to IMGT convention as the region running from the second conserved V-encoded cysteine to the conserved J-encoded phenylalanine. Sequences without an unambiguous match to a single V gene segment were excluded from the earlier analysis of a few hundred of the donors. An earlier analysis of roughly 590 of the donors called V segments functional above 56.7% productive rearrangements and segregating when the between-donor standard deviation exceeded 5%. A statistical classification framework was built to diagnose cytomegalovirus status from the catalog of TCR beta chain sequences. V and J gene assignment, in a later analysis, came from comparing TCR nucleotide sequences with IMGT/GENE-DB human TR gene sequences. In a later analysis, CDR3 sequences and most-parsimonious VDJ recombination scenarios were assigned using the TCRdist pipeline. In a later analysis, each TCR beta chain was defined by its CDR3 amino acid sequence together with its V-gene family, and reads lacking a unique V-gene family were excluded. As a way to deal with suspected cross-contamination and a sequencing artifact, a later analysis dropped nearly 600 nucleotide sequences that were highly shared and had low generation probability. In a later analysis, a clonal expansion index for each public chain was calculated from normalized within-repertoire ranks of inferred template counts. In a later analysis, generation probabilities were computed using a VDJ recombination model fitted to out-of-frame rearrangements, and the results were checked against IGoR. In a later analysis, hypergeometric tests were used to score TCR-TCR, TCR-HLA and TCR-CMV co-occurrence, with a repertoire-size bias correction applied to TCR pairs. False discovery rates were estimated in a later analysis by permuting HLA or CMV assignments 20 times. In a later analysis, co-occurring TCRs were grouped with DBSCAN, and TCRdist sequence similarity was added when clustering was performed within HLA-allele-positive subsets. Repertoires with fewer than 30,000 or more than 120,000 public chains were left out of co-occurrence clustering, as were a handful of repertoires with anomalous nucleotide sharing. Held by TCRdb, this immuneACCESS table contains in-frame sequences only and omits some clones. Under half of the omission traces to an unresolved V gene where checked; the cause of the rest is unknown. V and J calls and clone size are as listed in that table; D and trimming were resolved from the DNA. The sample yields about 120,000 clones; roughly 80% were counted once. The top ten clones comprise approximately 3.5% of the sample.

The cohort comprised 670 or so healthy bone marrow donors. All cohort members were sampled while nominally healthy, although unrecorded immune exposures were likely present. The donor was CMV seropositive and was included in the group of about 290 seropositive cohort members. Every donor gave a peripheral blood sample, and the peripheral blood mononuclear cells from that sample were used for TCR beta sequencing. Genomic DNA was extracted from the blood cell samples with the Qiagen DNeasy Blood Extraction Kit. As regards this clone: It has no known antigen specificity. Base qualities are missing; no much larger clone stands one base away.

The source is a woman in her 30s in good health and CMV-seropositive. Sequencing input: PBMCs. The sequence links TRBV5-4 to TRBJ1-1; the D gene is possibly TRBD1, with 6 bases matching. CDR3 sequence: CASSPLPGTLGATEAFF. The DNA is as follows: TGTGCCAGCAGTCCCCTTCCGGGCACCCTGGGGGCTACTGAAGCTTTCTTT. When the CDR3 is completed using the reference TRBV5-4 and TRBJ1-1 genes on either side, the full variable domain is ETGVTQSPTHLIKTRGQQVTLRCSSQSGHNTVSWYQQALGQGPQFIFQYYREEENGRGNFPPRFSGLQFPNYSSELNVNALELDDSALYLCASSPLPGTLGATEAFFGQGTRLTVV.